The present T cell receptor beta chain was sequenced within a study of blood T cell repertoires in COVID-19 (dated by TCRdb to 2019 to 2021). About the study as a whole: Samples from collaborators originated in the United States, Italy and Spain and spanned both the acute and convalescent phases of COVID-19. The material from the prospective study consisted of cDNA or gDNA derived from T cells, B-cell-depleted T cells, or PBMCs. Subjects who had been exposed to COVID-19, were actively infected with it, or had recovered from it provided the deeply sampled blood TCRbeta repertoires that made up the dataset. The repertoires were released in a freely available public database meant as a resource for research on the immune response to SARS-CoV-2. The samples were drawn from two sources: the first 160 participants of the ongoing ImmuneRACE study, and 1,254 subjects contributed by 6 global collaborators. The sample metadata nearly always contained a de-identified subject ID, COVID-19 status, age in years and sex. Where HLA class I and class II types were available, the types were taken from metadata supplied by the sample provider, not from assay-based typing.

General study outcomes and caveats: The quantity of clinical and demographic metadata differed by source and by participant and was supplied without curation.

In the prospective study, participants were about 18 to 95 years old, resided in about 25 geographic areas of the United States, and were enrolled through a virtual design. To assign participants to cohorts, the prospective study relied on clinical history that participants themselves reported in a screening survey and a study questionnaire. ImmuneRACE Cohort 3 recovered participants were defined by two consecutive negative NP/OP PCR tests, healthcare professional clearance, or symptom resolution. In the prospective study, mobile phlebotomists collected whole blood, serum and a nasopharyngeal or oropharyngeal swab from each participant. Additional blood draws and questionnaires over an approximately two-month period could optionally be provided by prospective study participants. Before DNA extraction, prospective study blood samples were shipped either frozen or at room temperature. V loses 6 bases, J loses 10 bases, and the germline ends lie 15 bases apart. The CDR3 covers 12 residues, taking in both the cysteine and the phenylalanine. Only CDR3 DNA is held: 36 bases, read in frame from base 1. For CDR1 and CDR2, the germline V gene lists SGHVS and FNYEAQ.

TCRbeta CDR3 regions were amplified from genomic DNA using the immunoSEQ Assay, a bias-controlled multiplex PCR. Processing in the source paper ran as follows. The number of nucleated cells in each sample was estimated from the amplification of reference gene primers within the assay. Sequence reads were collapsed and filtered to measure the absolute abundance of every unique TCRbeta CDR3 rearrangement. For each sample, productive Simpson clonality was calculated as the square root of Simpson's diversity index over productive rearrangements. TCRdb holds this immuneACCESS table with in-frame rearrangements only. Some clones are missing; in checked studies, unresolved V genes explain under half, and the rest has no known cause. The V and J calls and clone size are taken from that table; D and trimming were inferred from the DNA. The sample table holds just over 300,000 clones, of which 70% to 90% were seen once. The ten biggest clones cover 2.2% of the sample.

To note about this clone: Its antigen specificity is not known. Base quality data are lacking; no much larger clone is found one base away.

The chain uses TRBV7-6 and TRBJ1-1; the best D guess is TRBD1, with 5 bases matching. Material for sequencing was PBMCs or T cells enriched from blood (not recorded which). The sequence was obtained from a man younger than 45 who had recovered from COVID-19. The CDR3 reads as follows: CASRGLWGGAFF. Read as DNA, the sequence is TGTGCCAGCAGAGGTCTGTGGGGGGGAGCTTTCTTT.